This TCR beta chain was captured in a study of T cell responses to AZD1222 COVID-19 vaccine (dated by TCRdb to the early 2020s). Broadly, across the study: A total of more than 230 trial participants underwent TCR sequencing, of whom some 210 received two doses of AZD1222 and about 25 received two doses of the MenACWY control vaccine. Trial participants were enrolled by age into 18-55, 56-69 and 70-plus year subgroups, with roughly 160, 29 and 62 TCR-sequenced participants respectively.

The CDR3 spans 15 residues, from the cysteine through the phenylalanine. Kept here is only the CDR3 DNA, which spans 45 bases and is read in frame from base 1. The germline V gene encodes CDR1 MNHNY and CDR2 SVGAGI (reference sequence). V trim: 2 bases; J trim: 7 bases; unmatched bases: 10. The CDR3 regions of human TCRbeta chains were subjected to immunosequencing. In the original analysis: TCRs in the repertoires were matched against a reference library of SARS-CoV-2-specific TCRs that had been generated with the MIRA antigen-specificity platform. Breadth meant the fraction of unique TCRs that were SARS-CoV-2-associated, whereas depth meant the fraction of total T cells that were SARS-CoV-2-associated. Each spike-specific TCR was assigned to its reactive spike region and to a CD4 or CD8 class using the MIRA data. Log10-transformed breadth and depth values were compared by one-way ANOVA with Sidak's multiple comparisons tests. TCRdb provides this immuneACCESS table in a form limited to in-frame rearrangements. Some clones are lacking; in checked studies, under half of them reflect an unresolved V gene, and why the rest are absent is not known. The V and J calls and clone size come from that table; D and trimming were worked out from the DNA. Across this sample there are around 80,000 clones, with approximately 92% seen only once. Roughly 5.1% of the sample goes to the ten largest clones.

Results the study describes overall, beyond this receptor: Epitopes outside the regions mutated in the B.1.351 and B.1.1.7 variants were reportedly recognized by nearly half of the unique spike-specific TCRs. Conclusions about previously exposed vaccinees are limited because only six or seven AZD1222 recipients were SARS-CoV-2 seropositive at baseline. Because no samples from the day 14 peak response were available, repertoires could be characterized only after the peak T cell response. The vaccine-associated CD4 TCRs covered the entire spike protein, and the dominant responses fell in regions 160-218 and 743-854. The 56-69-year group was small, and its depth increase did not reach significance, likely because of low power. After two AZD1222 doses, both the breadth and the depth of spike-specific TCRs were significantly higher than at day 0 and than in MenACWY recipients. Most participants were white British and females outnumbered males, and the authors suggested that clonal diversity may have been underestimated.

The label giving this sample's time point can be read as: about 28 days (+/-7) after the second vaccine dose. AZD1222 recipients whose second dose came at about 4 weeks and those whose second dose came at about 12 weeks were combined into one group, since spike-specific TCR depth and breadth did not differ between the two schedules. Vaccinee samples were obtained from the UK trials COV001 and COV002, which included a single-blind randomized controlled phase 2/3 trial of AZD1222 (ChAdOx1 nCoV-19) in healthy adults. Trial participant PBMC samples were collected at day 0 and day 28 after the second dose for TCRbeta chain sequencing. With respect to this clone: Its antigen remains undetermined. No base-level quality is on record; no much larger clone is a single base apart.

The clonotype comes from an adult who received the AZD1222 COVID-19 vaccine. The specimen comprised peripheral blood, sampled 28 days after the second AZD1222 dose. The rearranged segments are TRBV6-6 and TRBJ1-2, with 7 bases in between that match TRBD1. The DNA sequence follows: TGTGCCAGCAGTTACCTCGGGACAGACTTACGTGGCTACACCTTC. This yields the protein CASSYLGTDLRGYTF.